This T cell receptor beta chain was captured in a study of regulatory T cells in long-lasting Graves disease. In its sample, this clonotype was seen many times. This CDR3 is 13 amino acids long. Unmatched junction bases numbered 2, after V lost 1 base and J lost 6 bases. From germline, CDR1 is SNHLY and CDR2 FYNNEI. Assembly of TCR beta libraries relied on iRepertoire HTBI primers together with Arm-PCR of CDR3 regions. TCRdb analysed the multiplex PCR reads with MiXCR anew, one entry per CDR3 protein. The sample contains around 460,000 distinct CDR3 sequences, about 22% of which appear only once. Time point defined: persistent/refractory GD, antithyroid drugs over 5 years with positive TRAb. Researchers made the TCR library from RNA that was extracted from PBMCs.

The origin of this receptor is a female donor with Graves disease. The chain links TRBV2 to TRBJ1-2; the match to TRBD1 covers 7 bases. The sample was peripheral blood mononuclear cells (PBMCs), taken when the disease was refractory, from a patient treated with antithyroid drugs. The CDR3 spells CASSEGRGNGYTF. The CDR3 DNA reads TGTGCCAGCAGTGAAGGCAGGGGGAATGGCTACACCTTC.